This T cell receptor beta chain was captured by sequencing in a study of radiotherapy plus CTLA-4 blockade in lung cancer. Study outcomes and limitations: Blood-borne expansion of tumor-derived TCR clones followed radiotherapy plus ipilimumab. Early blood T cell clone changes and increased post-radiation serum interferon-beta were reportedly the strongest response predictors.

The method was immunoSEQ multiplex PCR; TCRdb's version includes in-frame clones alone and lacks a portion of them. Of 50,000 or so clones in the sample, about 72% were seen once. On this clone itself: Its antigen is still unknown.

CDR3 length: 17 amino acids. Germline V lookup: CDR1 SGHAT, CDR2 FQNNGV. V lost 4 bases and J lost 2; bases outside the gene matches: 9. The receptor was derived from a human donor with non-small cell lung cancer who had stable disease on radiotherapy plus ipilimumab. The material sequenced was peripheral blood, taken from a patient treated with radiotherapy plus ipilimumab. The chain couples TRBV11-2 to TRBJ2-2; 8 nucleotides line up with TRBD1. CDR3 in DNA: TGTGCCAGCAGCTCAGAGAAGACAGGGGTAAACACCGGGGAGCTGTTTTTT. It yields the protein CASSSEKTGVNTGELFF.